Listed here are 3 T cell receptor beta chains from one sample, sequenced in a study of CD8+ T cells in alopecia areata. Extraction of RNA preceded its reverse transcription into cDNA, which served as the sequencing template. Measured with immunoSEQ multiplex PCR; TCRdb has only the in-frame clones, and not every one. The repertoire holds some 150,000 clones, with about 86% as singletons. Specified treatment: oral pan-JAK inhibitor, 5-10 mg twice daily. The sample here was CD8+ T cells sorted from blood, taken at week 4, from a patient treated with tofacitinib. The source is a human donor with alopecia areata.

The V and J genes are TRBV6-5 and TRBJ2-3; D is ambiguous. The CDR3 covers 13 residues. Trimming pared 5 bases from V and 6 bases from J, leaving 12 bases between. Germline CDR1 and CDR2: MNHEY and SVGAGI. The CDR3 loop reads CASSHRQVDTQYF. CDR3 sequence (DNA): TGTGCCAGCAGTCACCGACAAGTTGATACGCAGTATTTT.

V gene TRBV29-1 combines with J gene TRBJ2-7; 8 nucleotides agree with TRBD1. With 6 bases clipped from V and 5 bases from J, the junction kept 6 bases outside the gene matches. The CDR3 has 12 residues. Germline lookup yields CDR1 SQVTM and CDR2 ANQGSEA. CDR3 in DNA: TGCAGCGTGTGGACAGGGAGCAACGAGCAGTACTTC. Translated, it gives CSVWTGSNEQYF.

The rearrangement uses TRBV9 and TRBJ2-1, with D tentatively TRBD2 (6 bases). V was pared by 0 bases and J by 2 bases, with 12 bases between. This CDR3 is 16 amino acids long. Per germline, CDR1 SGDLS and CDR2 YYNGEE. In nucleotides, the CDR3 is TGTGCCAGCAGCGTAGGGCGGGACGGAACCTACAATGAGCAGTTCTTC. As protein: CASSVGRDGTYNEQFF.